The 4 T cell receptor beta chains below all came from one sample that was sequenced in a study of shared clonotypes between healthy human individuals. Some clones are missing from TCRdb's copy, which holds only in-frame ones; the method was immunoSEQ multiplex PCR. The data show roughly 450,000 clones, 75% to 85% seen once. Sequenced material: PBMCs. The source is a woman between 35 and 50 years old in good health. Some clones in this sample may be carry-over from other donors' samples.

The J gene is TRBJ1-5, the V gene TRBV19, with a weak D call TRBD1 (5 bases). This CDR3 spans 15 amino acids. From germline, CDR1 is LNHDA and CDR2 SQIVND (reference sequence). Trimming took off 1 base at V and 3 bases at J, with 10 bases between the two ends. CDR3 DNA sequence: TGTGCCAGTAGTATAGGCCAGGGCCTCAATCAGCCCCAGCATTTT. It codes for CASSIGQGLNQPQHF.

This chain connects TRBV7-9 to TRBJ2-1, with 9 bases identical to TRBD1. Unmatched junction bases numbered 8, after V lost 4 bases and J lost 7 bases. Germline CDR1 is SEHNR and CDR2 is FQNEAQ (reference sequence). CDR3 length: 15 amino acids. CDR3 DNA: TGTGCCAGCAGCTCGCCGGGACAGGGTAGGAATGAGCAGTTCTTC. The encoded protein is CASSSPGQGRNEQFF.

The J gene is TRBJ2-1, the V gene TRBV30; 15 bases are shared with TRBD2. J gave up 9 bases and V 2 bases, and 5 bases lay outside the gene matches. CDR1 and CDR2 from the germline V gene are GTSNPN and SVGIG (reference sequence). The CDR3 is 15 amino acids. The CDR3 protein is CAWSFPGLAGGEQFF. The DNA for the CDR3 is TGTGCCTGGAGTTTCCCGGGACTAGCGGGAGGTGAGCAGTTCTTC.

In regard to this clone: The sample holds other DNA sequences that translate to the same CDR3. The DNA of the CDR3 is TGTGCCATCAGGGGGACTAGCGGGAGCCAAGAGACCCAGTACTTC. It translates to CAIRGTSGSQETQYF. V is TRBV10-3 and J is TRBJ2-5; the match to TRBD2 covers 14 bases. Germline V lookup: CDR1 ENHRY, CDR2 SYGVKD. V was clipped by 6 bases and J by 1 base; unmatched bases: 1. This CDR3 spans 15 amino acids.